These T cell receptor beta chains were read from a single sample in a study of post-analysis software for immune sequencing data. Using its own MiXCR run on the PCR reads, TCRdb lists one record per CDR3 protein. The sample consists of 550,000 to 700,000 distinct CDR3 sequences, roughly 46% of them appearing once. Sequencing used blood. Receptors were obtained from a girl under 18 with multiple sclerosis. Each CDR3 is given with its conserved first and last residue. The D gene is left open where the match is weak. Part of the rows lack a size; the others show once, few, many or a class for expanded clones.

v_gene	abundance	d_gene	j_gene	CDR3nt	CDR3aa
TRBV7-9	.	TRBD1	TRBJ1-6	TGTGCCAGCAGAAACAGGGGATTCGATCCACCCCTCCACTTT	CASRNRGFDPPLHF
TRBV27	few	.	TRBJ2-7	TGTGCCAGCGCCTTACGGGGGCAACTGTACGAGCAGTACTTC	CASALRGQLYEQYF
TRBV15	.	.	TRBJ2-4	TGTGCCACCAGCAGAGATCGGGCAAACATTCAGTACTTC	CATSRDRANIQYF
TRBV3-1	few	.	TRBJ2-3	TGTGCCAGCAGCCAAGACAGCTCTGGGGCGACGCAGTATTTT	CASSQDSSGATQYF
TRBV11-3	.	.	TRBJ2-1	TGTGCCAGCAGCCCGGCAGCCCTGACCCTTAATGAGCAGTTCTTC	CASSPAALTLNEQFF
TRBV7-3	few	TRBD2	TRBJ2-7	TGTGCCAGCAGCCCCTCGGGGGGGAGTCACGAGCAGTACTTC	CASSPSGGSHEQYF
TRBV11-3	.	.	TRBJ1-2	TGTGCCAGCAGCTTAGAGGGTAGGGGCGGAAGCTATGGCTACACCTTC	CASSLEGRGGSYGYTF
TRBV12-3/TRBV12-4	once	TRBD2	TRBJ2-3	TGTGCCAGCACCCGAAGTGGGCGGGGGGTCACAGATACGCAGTATTTT	CASTRSGRGVTDTQYF
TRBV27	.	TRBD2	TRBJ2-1	TGTGCCAGCCTCCGCGGGCTAGCGGGGGGCAATGAGCAGTTCTTC	CASLRGLAGGNEQFF
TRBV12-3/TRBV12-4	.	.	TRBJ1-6	TGTGCCAGCGCTGAGTCTGCCCATTCACCCCTCCACTTT	CASAESAHSPLHF